Sequencing of this TCR beta chain was carried out in a study of T-cell reconstitution after alpha-beta-depleted transplantation in children. Study-wide points: Hyperexpanded clones declined; after one year, newly produced T cells mostly supplied diversity. The high TCRbeta diversity at day 60 in some patients came from surviving recipient T cells and thymic progenitors. Expanded clones from the graft, numbering several hundred, reportedly supplied alpha-beta T cells about two months after transplant.

The CDR3 spans 15 residues. Germline CDR1 and CDR2: SGHVS and FNYEAQ. The V end lost 3 bases, the J end lost 6 bases, and 18 bases lay between the germline ends. Using unique molecular identifiers, the investigators prepared the TCRbeta library. TCRdb analysed the PCR reads with MiXCR anew, one entry per CDR3 protein. The top ten hold 9.5% to 13% of the sample, which has under 400,000 distinct CDR3 sequences, approximately 23% seen once. Remarks on this clonotype: Its matching antigen is unknown.

This rearrangement joins TRBV7-6 to TRBJ2-7, with a possible D match to TRBD2 (5 bases). Sequenced material: PBMCs, mostly from graft donor cells, taken 180 days after TCRalphabeta/CD19-depleted stem cell transplant. This clonotype was obtained from a male patient between 10 and 17 years old who had a stem cell transplant for acute lymphoblastic leukemia, so the T cells may come from the graft donor. In DNA, the CDR3 is TGTGCCAGCAGCTTGGAAGGGAGAAGTCTGGGCGAGCAGTACTTC. Protein product: CASSLEGRSLGEQYF.